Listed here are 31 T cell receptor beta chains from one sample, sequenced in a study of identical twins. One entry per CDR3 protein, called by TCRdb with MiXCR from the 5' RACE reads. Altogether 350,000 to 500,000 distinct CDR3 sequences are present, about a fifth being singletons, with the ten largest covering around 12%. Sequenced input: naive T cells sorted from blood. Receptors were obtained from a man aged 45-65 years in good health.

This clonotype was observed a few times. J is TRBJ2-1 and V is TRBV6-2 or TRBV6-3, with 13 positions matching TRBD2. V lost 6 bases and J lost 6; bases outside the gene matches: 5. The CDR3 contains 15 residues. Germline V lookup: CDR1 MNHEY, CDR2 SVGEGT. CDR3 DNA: TGTGCCAGCAGATTTGGACTAGCGGGGGTCAATGAGCAGTTCTTC. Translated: CASRFGLAGVNEQFF.

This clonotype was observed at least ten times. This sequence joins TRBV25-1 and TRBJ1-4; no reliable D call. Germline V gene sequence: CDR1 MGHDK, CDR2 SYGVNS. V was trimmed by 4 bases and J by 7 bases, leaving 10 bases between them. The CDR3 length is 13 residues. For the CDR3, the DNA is TGTGCCAGCAGTGCCGCGGGGAGTGAAAAACTGTTTTTT. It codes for CASSAAGSEKLFF.

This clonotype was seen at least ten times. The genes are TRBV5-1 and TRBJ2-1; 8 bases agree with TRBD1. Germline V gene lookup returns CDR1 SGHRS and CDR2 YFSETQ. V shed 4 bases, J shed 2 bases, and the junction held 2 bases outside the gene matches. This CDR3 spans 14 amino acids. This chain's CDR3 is CASSTDRAYNEQFF. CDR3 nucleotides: TGCGCCAGCAGCACGGACAGGGCCTACAATGAGCAGTTCTTC.

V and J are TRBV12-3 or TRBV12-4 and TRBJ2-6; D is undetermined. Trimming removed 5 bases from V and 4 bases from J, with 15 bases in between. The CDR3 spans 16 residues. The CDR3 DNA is TGTGCCAGCAGTGCGGTTGGGCGCCGCGGGGCCAACGTCCTGACTTTC. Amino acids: CASSAVGRRGANVLTF.

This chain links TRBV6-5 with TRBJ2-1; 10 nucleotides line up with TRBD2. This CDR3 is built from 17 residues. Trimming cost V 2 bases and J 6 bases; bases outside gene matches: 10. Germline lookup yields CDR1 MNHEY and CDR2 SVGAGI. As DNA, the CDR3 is TGTGCCAGCAGTTACGCCCTAAGACTAGCGGGCCCCAATGAGCAGTTCTTC. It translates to CASSYALRLAGPNEQFF.

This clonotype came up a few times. The CDR3 coding sequence is TGTGCCAGCAGCTTGGCAGGGATCGTCTACGAGCAGTACTTC. This translates into CASSLAGIVYEQYF. The genes are TRBV5-6 and TRBJ2-7, with TRBD1 as a possible D gene (5 bases). Trimming took off 0 bases at V and 3 bases at J, with 10 bases between the two ends. The CDR3 runs 14 residues. Per germline, CDR1 SGHDT and CDR2 YYEEEE.

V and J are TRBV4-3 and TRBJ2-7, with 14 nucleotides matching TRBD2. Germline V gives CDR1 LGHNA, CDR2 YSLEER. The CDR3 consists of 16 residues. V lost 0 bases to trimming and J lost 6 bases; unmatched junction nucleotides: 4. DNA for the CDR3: TGCGCCAGCAGCCAAGATTGGGGGACTAGCGGGAGCGAGCAGTACTTC. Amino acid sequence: CASSQDWGTSGSEQYF.

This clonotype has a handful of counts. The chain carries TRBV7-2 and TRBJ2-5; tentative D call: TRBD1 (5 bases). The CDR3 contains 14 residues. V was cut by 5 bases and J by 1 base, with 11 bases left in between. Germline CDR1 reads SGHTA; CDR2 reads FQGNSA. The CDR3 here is CASSTGPSQETQYF. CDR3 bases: TGTGCCAGCAGCACAGGTCCCTCCCAAGAGACCCAGTACTTC.

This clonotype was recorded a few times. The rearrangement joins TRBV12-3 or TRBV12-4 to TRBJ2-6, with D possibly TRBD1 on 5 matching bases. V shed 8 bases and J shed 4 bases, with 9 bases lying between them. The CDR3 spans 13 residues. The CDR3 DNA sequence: TGTGCCAGCCGACAGAGCGGGGCCAACGTCCTGACTTTC. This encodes CASRQSGANVLTF.

The CDR3 loop reads CASSLDVQGSIQYF. The DNA for the CDR3 is TGTGCCAGCAGCTTAGACGTTCAGGGAAGCATTCAGTACTTC. This chain connects TRBV11-2 to TRBJ2-4; D may be TRBD1 (5 bases). The V end was cut by 0 bases, the J end by 9 bases, with 12 bases between. This CDR3 is built from 14 residues. Germline V gene data show CDR1 as SGHAT and CDR2 as FQNNGV.

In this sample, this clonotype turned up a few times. The CDR3 loop reads CSAPGTWAFREQYF. The CDR3 DNA reads TGCAGTGCTCCCGGGACATGGGCCTTTCGCGAGCAGTACTTC. V is TRBV20-1 and J is TRBJ2-7, with a weak D call TRBD1 (6 bases). V shed 5 bases and J shed 6 bases, with 20 bases lying between them. The germline V gene has CDR1 DFQATT and CDR2 SNEGSKA (reference sequence). CDR3 size: 14 residues.

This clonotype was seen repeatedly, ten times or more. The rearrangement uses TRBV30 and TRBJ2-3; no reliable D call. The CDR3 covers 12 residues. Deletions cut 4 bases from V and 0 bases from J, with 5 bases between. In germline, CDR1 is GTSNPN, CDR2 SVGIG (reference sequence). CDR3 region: CAWTSSTDTQYF. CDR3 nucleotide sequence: TGTGCCTGGACTTCTAGCACAGATACGCAGTATTTT.

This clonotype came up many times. CDR3 protein: CASSLKAGVTNTQYF. The CDR3 DNA follows: TGTGCCAGCAGTTTGAAAGCGGGGGTAACCAATACGCAGTATTTT. The chain employs TRBV12-3 or TRBV12-4 and TRBJ2-3, with 8 bases lining up with TRBD2. V was clipped by 3 bases and J by 7 bases; unmatched bases: 9. The CDR3 contains 15 residues.

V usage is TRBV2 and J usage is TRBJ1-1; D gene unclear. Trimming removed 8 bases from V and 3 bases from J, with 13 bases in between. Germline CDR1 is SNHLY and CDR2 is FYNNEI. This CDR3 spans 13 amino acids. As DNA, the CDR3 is TGTGCCAGCCGTGGCCGTCCCGACACTGAAGCTTTCTTT. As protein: CASRGRPDTEAFF.

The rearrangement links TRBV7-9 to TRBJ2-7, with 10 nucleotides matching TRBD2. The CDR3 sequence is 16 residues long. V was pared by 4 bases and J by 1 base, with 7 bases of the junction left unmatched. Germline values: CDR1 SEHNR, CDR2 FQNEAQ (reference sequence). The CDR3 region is CASSSARTSGSYEQYF. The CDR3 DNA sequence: TGTGCCAGCAGCTCCGCGAGGACTAGCGGTTCCTACGAGCAGTACTTC.

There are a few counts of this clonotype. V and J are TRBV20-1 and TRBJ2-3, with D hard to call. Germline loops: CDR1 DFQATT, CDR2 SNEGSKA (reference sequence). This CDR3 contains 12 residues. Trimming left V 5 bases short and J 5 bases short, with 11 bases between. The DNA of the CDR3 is TGCAGTGCTTGGGAAGACGTAGATACGCAGTATTTT. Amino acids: CSAWEDVDTQYF.

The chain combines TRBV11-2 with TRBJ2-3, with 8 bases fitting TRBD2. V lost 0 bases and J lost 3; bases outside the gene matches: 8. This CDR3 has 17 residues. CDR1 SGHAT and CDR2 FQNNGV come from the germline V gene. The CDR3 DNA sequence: TGTGCCAGCAGCTTAGAAGGACTAGCTCAGAGGACAGATACGCAGTATTTT. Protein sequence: CASSLEGLAQRTDTQYF.

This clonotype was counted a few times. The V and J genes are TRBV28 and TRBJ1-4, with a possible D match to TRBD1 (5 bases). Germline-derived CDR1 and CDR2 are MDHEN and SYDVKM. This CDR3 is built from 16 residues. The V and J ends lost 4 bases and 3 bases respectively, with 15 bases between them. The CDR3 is CASSSIKGRSNEKLFF. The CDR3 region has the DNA TGTGCCAGCAGTTCAATTAAGGGGAGGTCTAATGAAAAACTGTTTTTT. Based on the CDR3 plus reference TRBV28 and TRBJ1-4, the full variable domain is DVKVTQSSRYLVKRTGEKVFLECVQDMDHENMFWYRQDPGLGLRLIYFSYDVKMKEKGDIPEGYSVSREKKERFSLILESASTNQTSMYLCASSSIKGRSNEKLFFGSGTQLSVL.

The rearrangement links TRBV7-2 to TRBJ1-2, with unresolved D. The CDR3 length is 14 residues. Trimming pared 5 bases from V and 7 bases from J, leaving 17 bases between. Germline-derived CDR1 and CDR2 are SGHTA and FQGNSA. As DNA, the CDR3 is TGTGCCAGCAGCCCCGGTGGGGTAGCGGGTGGCTACACCTTC. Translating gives CASSPGGVAGGYTF.

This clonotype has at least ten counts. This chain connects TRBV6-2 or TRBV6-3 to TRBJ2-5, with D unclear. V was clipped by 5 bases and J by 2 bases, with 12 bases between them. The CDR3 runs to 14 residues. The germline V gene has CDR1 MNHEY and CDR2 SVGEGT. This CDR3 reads CASSMMTYQETQYF. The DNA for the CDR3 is TGTGCCAGCAGTATGATGACTTATCAAGAGACCCAGTACTTC.

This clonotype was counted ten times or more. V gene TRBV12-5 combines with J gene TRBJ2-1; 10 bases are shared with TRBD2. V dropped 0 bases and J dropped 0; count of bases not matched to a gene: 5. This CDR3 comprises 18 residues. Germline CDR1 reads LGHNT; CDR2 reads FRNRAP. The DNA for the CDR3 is TGTGCTAGTGGTTTGGTACGCGGACTAGCGGACTCCTACAATGAGCAGTTCTTC. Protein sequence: CASGLVRGLADSYNEQFF. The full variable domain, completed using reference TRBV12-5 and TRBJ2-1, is DARVTQTPRHKVTEMGQEVTMRCQPILGHNTVFWYRQTMMQGLELLAYFRNRAPLDDSGMPKDRFSAEMPDATLATLKIQPSEPRDSAVYFCASGLVRGLADSYNEQFFGPGTRLTVL.

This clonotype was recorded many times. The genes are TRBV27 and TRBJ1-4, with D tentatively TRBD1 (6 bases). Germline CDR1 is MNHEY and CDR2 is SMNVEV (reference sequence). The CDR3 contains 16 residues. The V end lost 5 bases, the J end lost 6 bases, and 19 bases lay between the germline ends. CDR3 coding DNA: TGTGCCAGCAGTCCATTTATAACAGGGATGTATGAAAAACTGTTTTTT. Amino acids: CASSPFITGMYEKLFF.

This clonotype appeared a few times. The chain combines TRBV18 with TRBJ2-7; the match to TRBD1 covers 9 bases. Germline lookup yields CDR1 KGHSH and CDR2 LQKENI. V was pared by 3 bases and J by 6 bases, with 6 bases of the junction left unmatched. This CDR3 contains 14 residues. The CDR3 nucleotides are TGTGCCAGCTCACCGGGGACAGGGTACGGCGAGCAGTACTTC. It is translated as CASSPGTGYGEQYF.

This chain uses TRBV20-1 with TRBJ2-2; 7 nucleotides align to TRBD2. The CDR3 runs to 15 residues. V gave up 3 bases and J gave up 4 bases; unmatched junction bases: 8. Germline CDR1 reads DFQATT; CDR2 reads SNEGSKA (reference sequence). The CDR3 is CSARVRERGTGELFF. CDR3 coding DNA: TGCAGTGCTAGGGTGCGGGAGCGGGGCACCGGGGAGCTGTTTTTT.

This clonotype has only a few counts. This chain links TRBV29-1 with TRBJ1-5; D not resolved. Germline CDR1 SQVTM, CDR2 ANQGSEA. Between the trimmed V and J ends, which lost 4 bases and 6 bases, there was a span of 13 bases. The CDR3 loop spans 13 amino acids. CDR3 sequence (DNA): TGCAGCGTTGGGGCCTACGGCGGTCAGCCCCAGCATTTT. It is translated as CSVGAYGGQPQHF.

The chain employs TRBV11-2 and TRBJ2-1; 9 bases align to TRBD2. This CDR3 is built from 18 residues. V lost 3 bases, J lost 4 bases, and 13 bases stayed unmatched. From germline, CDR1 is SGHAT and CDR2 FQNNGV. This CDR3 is CASSLFRKREAGYNEQFF. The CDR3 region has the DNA TGTGCCAGCAGCTTGTTCCGAAAGCGGGAGGCGGGTTACAATGAGCAGTTCTTC.

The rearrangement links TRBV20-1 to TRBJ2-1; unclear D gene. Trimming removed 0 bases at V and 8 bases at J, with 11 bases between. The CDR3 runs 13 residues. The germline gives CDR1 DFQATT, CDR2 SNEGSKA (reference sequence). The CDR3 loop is CSARDLGKDEQFF. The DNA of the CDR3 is TGCAGTGCTAGAGATCTGGGGAAAGATGAGCAGTTCTTC.

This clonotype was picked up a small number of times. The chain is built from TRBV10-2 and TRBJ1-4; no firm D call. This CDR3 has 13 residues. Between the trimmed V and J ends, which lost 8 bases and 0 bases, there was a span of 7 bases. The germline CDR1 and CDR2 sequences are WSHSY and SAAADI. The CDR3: CASGLSTNEKLFF. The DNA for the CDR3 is TGCGCCAGCGGACTGTCAACTAATGAAAAACTGTTTTTT.

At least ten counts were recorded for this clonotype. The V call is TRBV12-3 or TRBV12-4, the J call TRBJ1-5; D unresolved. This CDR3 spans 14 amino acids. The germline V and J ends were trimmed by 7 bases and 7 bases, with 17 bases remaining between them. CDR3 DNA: TGTGCCAGCACTACGGGAAACATGTGGCAGCCCCAGCATTTT. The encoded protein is CASTTGNMWQPQHF.

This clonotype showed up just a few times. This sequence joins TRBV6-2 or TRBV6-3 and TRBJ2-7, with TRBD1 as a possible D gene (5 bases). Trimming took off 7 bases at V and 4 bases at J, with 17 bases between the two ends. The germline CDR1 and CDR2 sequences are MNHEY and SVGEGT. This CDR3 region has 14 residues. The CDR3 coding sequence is TGTGCCAGCACTCCGGACATGAACCTATACGAGCAGTACTTC. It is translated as CASTPDMNLYEQYF.

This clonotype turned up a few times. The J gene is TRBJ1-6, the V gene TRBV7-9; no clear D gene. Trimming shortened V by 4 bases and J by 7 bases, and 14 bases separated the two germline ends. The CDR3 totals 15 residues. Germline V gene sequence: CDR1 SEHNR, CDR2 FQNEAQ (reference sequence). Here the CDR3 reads CASSSQRLGNSPLHF. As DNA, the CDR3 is TGTGCCAGCAGCTCCCAGCGTCTTGGGAATTCACCCCTCCACTTT.